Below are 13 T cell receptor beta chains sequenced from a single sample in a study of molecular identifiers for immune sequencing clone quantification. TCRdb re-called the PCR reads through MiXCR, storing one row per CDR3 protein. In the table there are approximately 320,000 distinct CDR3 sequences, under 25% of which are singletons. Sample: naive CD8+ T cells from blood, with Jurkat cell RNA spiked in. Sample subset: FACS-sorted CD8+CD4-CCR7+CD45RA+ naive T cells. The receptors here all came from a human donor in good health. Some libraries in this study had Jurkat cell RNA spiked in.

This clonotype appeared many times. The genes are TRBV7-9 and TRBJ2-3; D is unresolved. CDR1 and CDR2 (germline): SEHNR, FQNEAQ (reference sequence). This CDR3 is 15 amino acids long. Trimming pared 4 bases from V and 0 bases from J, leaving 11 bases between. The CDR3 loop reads CASSSRYTSTDTQYF. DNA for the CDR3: TGTGCCAGCAGCTCCCGCTACACTAGCACAGATACGCAGTATTTT. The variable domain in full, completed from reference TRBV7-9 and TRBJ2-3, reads DTGVSQNPRHKITKRGQNVTFRCDPISEHNRLYWYRQTLGQGPEFLTYFQNEAQLEKSRLLSDRFSAERPKGSFSTLEIQRTEQGDSAMYLCASSSRYTSTDTQYFGPGTRLTVL.

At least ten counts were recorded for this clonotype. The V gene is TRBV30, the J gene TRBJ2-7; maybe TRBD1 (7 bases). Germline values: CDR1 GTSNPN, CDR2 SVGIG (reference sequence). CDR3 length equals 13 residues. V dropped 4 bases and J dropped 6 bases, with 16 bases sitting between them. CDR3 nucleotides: TGTGCCTGGACCCAGGGGGGACCTCCCGAGCAGTACTTC. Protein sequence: CAWTQGGPPEQYF.

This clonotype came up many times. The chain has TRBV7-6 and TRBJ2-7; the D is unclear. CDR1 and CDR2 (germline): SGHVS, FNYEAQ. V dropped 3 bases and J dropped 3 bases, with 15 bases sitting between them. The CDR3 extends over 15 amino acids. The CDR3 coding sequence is TGTGCCAGCAGCTTCGGACCCTCTTACAGCTACGAGCAGTACTTC. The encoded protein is CASSFGPSYSYEQYF.

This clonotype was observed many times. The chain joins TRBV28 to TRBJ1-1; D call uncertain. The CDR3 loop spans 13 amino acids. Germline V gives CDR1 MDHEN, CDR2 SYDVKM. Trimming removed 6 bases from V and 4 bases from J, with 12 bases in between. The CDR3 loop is CASSLGSATEAFF. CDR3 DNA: TGTGCCAGCAGCCTGGGTTCGGCCACTGAAGCTTTCTTT.

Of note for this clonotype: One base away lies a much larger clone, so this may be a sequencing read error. CDR3 amino acids: CASSLSITGGTEAFF. The CDR3 DNA sequence: TGTGCCAGCAGCTTGAGTATTACAGGTGGGACTGAAGCTTTCTTT. V is TRBV5-3 and J is TRBJ1-1; TRBD1 is a possible D gene (5 bases). TRBV5-3 falls under the ORF class, with uncertain function. The CDR3 spans 15 residues.

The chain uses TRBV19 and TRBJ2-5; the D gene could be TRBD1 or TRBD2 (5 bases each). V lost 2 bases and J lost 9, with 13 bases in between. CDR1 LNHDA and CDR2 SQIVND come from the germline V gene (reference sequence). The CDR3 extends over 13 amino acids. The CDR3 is CASSISGQEPQYF. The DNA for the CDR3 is TGTGCCAGTAGTATATCGGGGCAAGAACCCCAGTACTTC.

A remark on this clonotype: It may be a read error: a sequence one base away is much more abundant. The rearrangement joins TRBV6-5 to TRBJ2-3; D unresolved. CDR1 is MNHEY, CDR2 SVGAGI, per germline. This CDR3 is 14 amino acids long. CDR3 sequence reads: CASSYSHRSDAQYF. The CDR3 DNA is TGTGCCAGCAGTTACTCCCACAGATCAGATGCGCAGTATTTT.

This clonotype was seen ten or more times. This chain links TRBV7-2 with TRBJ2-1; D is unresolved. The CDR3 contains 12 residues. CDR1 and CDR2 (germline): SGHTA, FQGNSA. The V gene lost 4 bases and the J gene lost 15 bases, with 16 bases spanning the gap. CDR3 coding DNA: TGTGCCAGCAGCTCCCGGATTGATGGTATGTTCTTC. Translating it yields CASSSRIDGMFF.

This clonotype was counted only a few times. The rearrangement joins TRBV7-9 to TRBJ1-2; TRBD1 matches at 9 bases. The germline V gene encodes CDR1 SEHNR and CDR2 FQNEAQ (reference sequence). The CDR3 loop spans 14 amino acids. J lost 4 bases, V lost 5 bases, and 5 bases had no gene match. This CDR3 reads CASSKGTGTYGYTF. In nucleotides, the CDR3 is TGTGCCAGCAGCAAGGGGACAGGGACCTATGGCTACACCTTC. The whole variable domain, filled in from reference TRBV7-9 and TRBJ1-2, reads DTGVSQNPRHKITKRGQNVTFRCDPISEHNRLYWYRQTLGQGPEFLTYFQNEAQLEKSRLLSDRFSAERPKGSFSTLEIQRTEQGDSAMYLCASSKGTGTYGYTFGSGTRLTVV.

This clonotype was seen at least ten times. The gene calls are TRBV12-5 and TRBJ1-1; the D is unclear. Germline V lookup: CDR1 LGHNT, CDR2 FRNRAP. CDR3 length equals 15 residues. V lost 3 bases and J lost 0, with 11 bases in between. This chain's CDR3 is CASGFKGSLNTEAFF. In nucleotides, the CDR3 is TGTGCTAGTGGTTTTAAGGGCAGCTTGAACACTGAAGCTTTCTTT.

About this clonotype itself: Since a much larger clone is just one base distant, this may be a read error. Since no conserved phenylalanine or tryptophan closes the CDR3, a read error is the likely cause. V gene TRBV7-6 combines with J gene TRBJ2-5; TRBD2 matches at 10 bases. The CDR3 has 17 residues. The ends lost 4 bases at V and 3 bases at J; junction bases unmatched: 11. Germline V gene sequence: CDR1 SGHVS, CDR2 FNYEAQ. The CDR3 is CASSSRRVLAGEETQYY. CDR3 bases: TGTGCCAGCAGCTCTCGTCGGGTCCTAGCGGGAGAAGAGACCCAGTACTAC.

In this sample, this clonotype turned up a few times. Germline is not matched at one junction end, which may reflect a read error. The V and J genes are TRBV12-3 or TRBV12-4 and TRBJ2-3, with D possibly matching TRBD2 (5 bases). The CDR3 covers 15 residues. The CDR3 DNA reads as TGTGCCAGCAGTCTAGCAGCCAAGAGCACAGATACGCAGTATTTT. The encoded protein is CASSLAAKSTDTQYF.

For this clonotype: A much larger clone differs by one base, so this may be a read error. CDR3 amino acids: CACRGGYQETQYF. The CDR3 nucleotides read TGTGCCTGCAGGGGGGGGTACCAAGAGACCCAGTACTTC. The V call is TRBV6-5, the J call TRBJ2-5; the D call may be TRBD1 or TRBD2 (7 bases each). The CDR3 length is 13 residues. The V gene's germline CDR1 is MNHEY and CDR2 SVGAGI.